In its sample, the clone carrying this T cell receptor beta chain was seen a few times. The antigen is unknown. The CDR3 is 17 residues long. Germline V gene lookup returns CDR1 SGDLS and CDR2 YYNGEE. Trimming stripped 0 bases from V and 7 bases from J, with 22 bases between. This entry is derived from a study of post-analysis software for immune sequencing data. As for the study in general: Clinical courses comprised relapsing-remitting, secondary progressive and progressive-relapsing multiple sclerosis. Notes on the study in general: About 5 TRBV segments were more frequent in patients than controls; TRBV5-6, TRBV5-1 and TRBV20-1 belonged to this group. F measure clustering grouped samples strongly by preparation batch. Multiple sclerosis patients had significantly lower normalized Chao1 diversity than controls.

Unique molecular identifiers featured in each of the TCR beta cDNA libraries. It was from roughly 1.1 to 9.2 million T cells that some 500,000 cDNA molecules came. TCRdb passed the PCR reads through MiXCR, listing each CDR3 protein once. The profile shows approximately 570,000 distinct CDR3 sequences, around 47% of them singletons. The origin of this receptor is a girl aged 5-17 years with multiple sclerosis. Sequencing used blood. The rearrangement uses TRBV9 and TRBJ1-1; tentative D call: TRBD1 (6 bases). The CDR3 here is CASSVEPGALPSGEAFF. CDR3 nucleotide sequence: TGTGCCAGCAGCGTAGAGCCGGGGGCGCTACCCAGTGGTGAAGCTTTCTTT.